This T cell receptor beta chain was captured by sequencing in a study of cytomegalovirus exposure and HLA in healthy donors. Study at large: Earlier results showed roughly 110 million unique TCR beta sequences derived from some 180 million T cells. Study observations and caveats: Among donors in an Asian-associated ancestry cluster, a later analysis reportedly found fewer N-insertions than the roughly 610-donor mean. V segments that were indistinguishable, TRBV6-2 and TRBV6-3 among them, were omitted from analysis.

Vbeta (60) and Jbeta (13) primers were used in the PCR. Here immunoSEQ multiplex PCR was the method, and the copy in TCRdb shows in-frame clones only, minus some. The table shows around 110,000 clones, with about four fifths occurring only once. With 5 bases removed from V and 3 bases from J, the gap between germline ends came to 20 bases. There are 16 residues in the CDR3. Germline V gives CDR1 LNHDA, CDR2 SQIVND (reference sequence). This clone was seen only once. The antigen is undetermined. Sequences were obtained from PBMCs. The chain combines TRBV19 with TRBJ2-7; a possible D gene is TRBD2 (7 bases). The receptor was derived from a woman younger than 30 in good health and CMV-seronegative. The chain's CDR3 is CASSPQGGAFIYEQYF. The CDR3 DNA is TGTGCCAGTAGTCCCCAAGGGGGGGCTTTCATCTACGAGCAGTACTTC.